The source of this T cell receptor beta chain is a study of CD8+ T cells in alopecia areata. Reverse transcribed after extraction, RNA yielded cDNA as the sequencing template. TCRdb's copy holds only in-frame clones and misses some; the assay was immunoSEQ multiplex PCR. The sample holds 120,000 to 150,000 clones; roughly 50% are singletons and the top ten take 6% to 7%. This clone has only one observation. V was pared by 0 bases and J by 1 base, with 7 bases between. The CDR3 contains 14 residues. Germline V gene data show CDR1 as SGHRS and CDR2 as YFSETQ. Sorting separated CD4+ and CD8+ T cells out of PBMCs.

This chain uses TRBV5-1 with TRBJ1-1; D not resolved. Material: CD4+ T cells sorted from blood. This receptor was obtained from a human donor with alopecia areata. The CDR3 here is CASSLVRGNTEAFF. The DNA for the CDR3 is TGCGCCAGCAGCTTGGTGAGAGGGAACACTGAAGCTTTCTTT.